These 27 T cell receptor beta chains were all obtained from the same sample, sequenced in a study of beta chain features in type 1 diabetes. Expressed TCRB transcripts were sequenced after all isolated RNA was converted to cDNA. TCRdb's table, derived via immunoSEQ multiplex PCR, lists solely in-frame clones and lacks some. Counted here are fewer than 400,000 clones, approximately 10% occurring once; the ten biggest clones make up around 1%. Findings of the study overall: Type 1 diabetes patients had moderately but significantly shorter TCRB CDR3s in all four CD4+ subsets.

Which antigens these TCRs recognize remains unknown. The sequenced sample was central memory CD4+ T cells from blood. These receptors were collected from a man younger than 40 with type 1 diabetes.

The chain carries TRBV15 and TRBJ1-2; D possibly corresponds to TRBD1 (6 bases). Germline loops: CDR1 LNHNV, CDR2 YYDKDF (reference sequence). V shed 5 bases and J shed 8 bases, with 12 bases lying between them. This CDR3 spans 12 amino acids. The CDR3 here is CATSYTGMGYTF. The CDR3 DNA reads TGTGCCACCAGCTATACAGGGATGGGCTACACCTTC.

The V and J genes are TRBV11-2 and TRBJ2-1; 9 nucleotides agree with TRBD1. The V segment lost 4 bases and the J segment 7 bases; nucleotides outside the gene matches: 2. This CDR3 spans 13 amino acids. CDR1 SGHAT and CDR2 FQNNGV come from the germline V gene. The CDR3 sequence: CASSSGQGNEQFF. In DNA, the CDR3 is TGTGCCAGCAGCTCCGGACAGGGGAATGAGCAGTTCTTC.

This clone was picked up a small number of times. The chain employs TRBV5-1 and TRBJ2-1; possibly TRBD2 for D (5 bases). Germline V gene data show CDR1 as SGHRS and CDR2 as YFSETQ. There are 15 residues in the CDR3. Trimming took 4 bases from V and 5 from J, leaving 16 bases between them. The CDR3 DNA follows: TGCGCCAGCAGCAACCGGACGGGGAATAACAATGAGCAGTTCTTC. Protein sequence: CASSNRTGNNNEQFF.

Many counts were recorded for this clone. The genes are TRBV29-1 and TRBJ2-7, with D tentatively TRBD2 (5 bases). The V gene lost 6 bases and the J gene lost 4 bases, with 16 bases spanning the gap. From germline, CDR1 is SQVTM and CDR2 ANQGSEA. This CDR3 region has 13 residues. The CDR3 DNA reads TGCAGCGTCACGGGGTCTGAGGGTTACGAGCAGTACTTC. It yields the protein CSVTGSEGYEQYF.

The table lists this clone with a few counts. The rearrangement joins TRBV30 to TRBJ1-2; D might be TRBD1 (5 bases). Germline V gives CDR1 GTSNPN, CDR2 SVGIG (reference sequence). This CDR3 has 12 residues. The ends were cut back, 5 bases at V and 5 bases at J, with 12 bases in the middle. In nucleotides, the CDR3 is TGTGCCTGGGGCAAGGGGAGGTATGGCTACACCTTC. Amino acid sequence: CAWGKGRYGYTF.

This clone has a count of ten or more. This chain uses TRBV15 with TRBJ1-2, with D perhaps matching TRBD1 (5 bases). V lost 5 bases to trimming and J lost 5 bases, with 18 bases between them. Germline V lookup: CDR1 LNHNV, CDR2 YYDKDF (reference sequence). The CDR3 loop spans 15 amino acids. CDR3 in amino acids: CATSPVIGGWYGYTF. CDR3 DNA sequence: TGTGCCACCAGCCCAGTAATCGGGGGTTGGTATGGCTACACCTTC.

The rearrangement uses TRBV14 and TRBJ2-2, with TRBD2 as a possible D gene (5 bases). With 4 bases removed from V and 6 bases from J, the gap between germline ends came to 18 bases. Germline V gives CDR1 SGHDN, CDR2 FVKESK. The CDR3 length is 16 residues. The CDR3 DNA is TGTGCCAGCAGCCTTCGGACTCCCGCGGGTGCCGGGGAGCTGTTTTTT. This encodes CASSLRTPAGAGELFF.

This clone showed up just a few times. This same CDR3 is encoded by further DNA sequences in the sample. The chain combines TRBV7-2 with TRBJ2-7; TRBD2 agrees at 8 bases. With V trimmed by 5 bases and J by 3 bases, 12 bases remained unmatched. Germline CDR1 is SGHTA and CDR2 is FQGNSA. This CDR3 comprises 16 residues. CDR3 bases: TGTGCCAGCAGCCACCGTGCCGGGAGGGGTGGCTACGAGCAGTACTTC. This encodes CASSHRAGRGGYEQYF.

This clone showed up just a few times. The V and J genes are TRBV4-3 and TRBJ1-3; D gene unclear. The CDR3 spans 17 residues. CDR1 is LGHNA and CDR2 is YSLEER in the germline V gene. The ends were cut back, 0 bases at V and 2 bases at J, with 14 bases in the middle. The CDR3 loop is CASSQDRSGWTGNTIYF. The CDR3 nucleotides read TGCGCCAGCAGCCAAGATCGATCAGGCTGGACTGGAAACACCATATATTTT.

The chain carries TRBV10-1 and TRBJ1-6, with 8 nucleotides matching TRBD1. CDR3 size: 15 residues. V shed 2 bases and J 6 bases; nucleotides not matched to a gene: 3. Germline V CDR1 and CDR2: WNHNN, SYGVQD (reference sequence). CDR3 nucleotide sequence: TGCGCCAGCAGTGAGGCGACAGGGGCTAATTCACCCCTCCACTTT. Translation: CASSEATGANSPLHF.

This clone was counted only a few times. V usage is TRBV7-8 and J usage is TRBJ2-7; 11 bases map to TRBD1. V dropped 6 bases and J dropped 4; count of bases not matched to a gene: 8. The CDR3 contains 15 residues. Germline V gene data show CDR1 as SGHVS and CDR2 as FQNEAQ. This chain's CDR3 is CASRAAGTGGYEQYF. The CDR3 region has the DNA TGTGCCAGCAGGGCTGCCGGGACAGGGGGGTACGAGCAGTACTTC. Full variable domain (rest looked up from reference TRBV7-8 and TRBJ2-7): GAGVSQSPRYKVAKRGQDVALRCDPISGHVSLFWYQQALGQGPEFLTYFQNEAQLDKSGLPSDRFFAERPEGSVSTLKIQRTQQEDSAVYLCASRAAGTGGYEQYFGPGTRLTVT.

This clone occurred many times. It is likely a read error, because the conserved phenylalanine at the end of the CDR3 is missing. Because the CDR3's place on the DNA is in doubt, the DNA is left out and the CDR3 is given as listed by TCRdb. J is TRBJ1-4 and V is TRBV6-4. The CDR3 is 10 residues long, counting both termini. Looked up from germline, CDR1 is MRHNA and CDR2 is SNTAGT. This chain's CDR3 is CASRERPTGR.

The gene calls are TRBV30 and TRBJ2-5, with no clear D. Per germline, CDR1 GTSNPN and CDR2 SVGIG (reference sequence). The CDR3 loop spans 13 amino acids. Trimming left V 0 bases short and J 2 bases short, with 7 bases between. DNA of the CDR3: TGTGCCTGGAGTGTTCGCCTACAAGAGACCCAGTACTTC. This translates into CAWSVRLQETQYF.

The chain combines TRBV7-8 with TRBJ2-7, with 7 bases matching TRBD1. The CDR3 has 15 amino acids. After removal of 5 bases from V and 0 bases from J, the junction contained 7 bases not matched to a gene. The V gene's germline CDR1 is SGHVS and CDR2 FQNEAQ. The chain's CDR3 is CASSTGQRSSYEQYF. The CDR3, as DNA: TGTGCCAGCAGCACGGGACAGAGGAGCTCCTACGAGCAGTACTTC.

In this sample, this clone turned up a few times. V is TRBV28 and J is TRBJ2-7; D unclear. CDR1 is MDHEN, CDR2 SYDVKM, per germline. The CDR3 totals 14 residues. V was shortened by 3 bases and J by 2 bases, with 11 bases between the two germline ends. The CDR3 spells CASSLGILPYEQYF. CDR3 nucleotide sequence: TGTGCCAGCAGTTTGGGGATCTTACCCTACGAGCAGTACTTC.

V gene TRBV2 combines with J gene TRBJ1-1, with D perhaps matching TRBD1 (6 bases). The CDR3 loop spans 15 amino acids. Trimming took 6 bases from V and 1 from J, leaving 15 bases between them. Germline CDR1 and CDR2: SNHLY and FYNNEI. The CDR3 DNA follows: TGTGCCAGCAGGGTCGAACAGGGTACGAACACTGAAGCTTTCTTT. This codes for CASRVEQGTNTEAFF.

This clone was recorded a few times. The rearrangement links TRBV14 to TRBJ2-7; TRBD1 matches at 9 bases. The V gene end was trimmed by 0 bases and the J gene end by 4 bases; junction bases not matched to a gene: 10. This CDR3 contains 17 residues. Germline V gene lookup returns CDR1 SGHDN and CDR2 FVKESK. CDR3 sequence: CASSQDYGGQGRYEQYF. CDR3 bases: TGTGCCAGCAGCCAAGATTACGGGGGACAGGGAAGGTACGAGCAGTACTTC. Full variable domain (outside the CDR3, taken from reference TRBV14 and TRBJ2-7): EAGVTQFPSHSVIEKGQTVTLRCDPISGHDNLYWYRRVMGKEIKFLLHFVKESKQDESGMPNNRFLAERTGGTYSTLKVQPAELEDSGVYFCASSQDYGGQGRYEQYFGPGTRLTVT.

V is TRBV4-3 and J is TRBJ1-5, with D possibly being TRBD1 (5 bases). Trimming took off 0 bases at V and 4 bases at J, with 10 bases between the two ends. The CDR3 totals 15 residues. Germline V CDR1 and CDR2: LGHNA, YSLEER. CDR3 nucleotide sequence: TGCGCCAGCAGCCAAGATACCCAGGGAAATCAGCCCCAGCATTTT. Its translation is CASSQDTQGNQPQHF.

Notes on this clone: Compared with germline, one end of the junction differs, possibly owing to a read error. This chain links TRBV6-5 with TRBJ1-2, with TRBD1 matching over 9 bases. Germline CDR1 reads MNHEY; CDR2 reads SVGAGI. CDR3 length: 12 residues. The DNA for the CDR3 is TGTGCCAGCAGTCTCACAGGGGGCAGGGTCTCCTTC. This codes for CASSLTGGRVSF.

This clone has a handful of counts. The chain carries TRBV2 and TRBJ1-1; D remains unclear. Germline CDR1 and CDR2: SNHLY and FYNNEI. Trimming removed 8 bases at V and 3 bases at J, with 13 bases between. The CDR3 totals 13 residues. This chain's CDR3 is CASSSDLDTEAFF. CDR3 DNA sequence: TGTGCCAGCTCCTCGGACTTGGACACTGAAGCTTTCTTT.

The chain links TRBV7-2 to TRBJ2-5; D is uncertain. This CDR3 contains 12 residues. V lost 5 bases to trimming and J lost 5 bases, with 9 bases between them. Germline CDR1 is SGHTA and CDR2 is FQGNSA. CDR3 DNA: TGTGCCAGCAGCGTGGACCGGGAGACCCAGTACTTC. Protein sequence: CASSVDRETQYF. Supplemented by reference TRBV7-2 and TRBJ2-5, the full variable domain reads GAGVSQSPSNKVTEKGKDVELRCDPISGHTALYWYRQSLGQGLEFLIYFQGNSAPDKSGLPSDRFSAERTGGSVSTLTIQRTQQEDSAVYLCASSVDRETQYFGPGTRLLVL.

This clone was observed a handful of times. V is TRBV7-2 and J is TRBJ2-1; no clear D. Germline-derived CDR1 and CDR2 are SGHTA and FQGNSA. V was pared by 4 bases and J by 0 bases, with 10 bases between. This CDR3 comprises 15 residues. This chain's CDR3 is CASSSRRSSYNEQFF. DNA of the CDR3: TGTGCCAGCAGCTCGAGACGGAGCTCCTACAATGAGCAGTTCTTC.

This chain joins TRBV6-5 and TRBJ1-2; D perhaps matches TRBD1 (5 bases). Germline V gene sequence: CDR1 MNHEY, CDR2 SVGAGI. This CDR3 spans 14 amino acids. V lost 3 bases to trimming and J lost 4 bases, with 12 bases between them. The DNA of the CDR3 is TGTGCCAGCAGTTATAGTCAGGGTGCCTATGGCTACACCTTC. It is translated as CASSYSQGAYGYTF.

This clone was found a few times. The CDR3 DNA follows: TGTGCCTGGAGCATGGGGGCGTTTGGGTCACCCCTCCACTTT. This sequence encodes CAWSMGAFGSPLHF. V is TRBV30 and J is TRBJ1-6, with D perhaps matching TRBD1 (6 bases). Germline V gene lookup returns CDR1 GTSNPN and CDR2 SVGIG (reference sequence). The CDR3 is 14 residues long. V gave up 3 bases and J gave up 10 bases, with 16 bases separating them. The full variable domain, completed using reference TRBV30 and TRBJ1-6, is SQTIHQWPATLVQPVGSPLSLECTVEGTSNPNLYWYRQAAGRGLQLLFYSVGIGQISSEVPQNLSASRPQDRQFILSSKKLLLSDSGFYLCAWSMGAFGSPLHFGNGTRLTVT.

The J gene is TRBJ2-7, the V gene TRBV5-1; 8 bases map to TRBD1. CDR3 length equals 14 residues. Germline CDR1 is SGHRS and CDR2 is YFSETQ. V lost 4 bases, J lost 5 bases, and 8 bases stayed unmatched. The DNA of the CDR3 is TGCGCCAGCAGCGTTCGATCGACAGGGGACGAGCAGTACTTC. Translation gives CASSVRSTGDEQYF.

This clone has just a few counts. This chain connects TRBV7-2 to TRBJ2-7; tentatively, D is TRBD2 (5 bases). The CDR3 extends over 15 amino acids. V lost 1 base to trimming and J lost 7 bases, with 17 bases between them. CDR1 SGHTA and CDR2 FQGNSA come from the germline V gene. The chain's CDR3 is CASSLVGSLAGEQYF. For the CDR3, the DNA is TGTGCCAGCAGCTTAGTAGGGTCGCTAGCTGGAGAGCAGTACTTC.

This clone has a count of ten or more. This rearrangement joins TRBV7-9 to TRBJ1-1; D unclear. The V gene's germline CDR1 is SEHNR and CDR2 FQNEAQ (reference sequence). Trimming left V 5 bases short and J 11 bases short, with 9 bases between. This CDR3 is built from 10 residues. The CDR3 DNA reads as TGTGCCAGCAGCCCCCCCGTGGCTTTCTTT. It yields the protein CASSPPVAFF.